This T cell receptor (beta chain) originates from a study of blood T cell repertoires in COVID-19. About the study: Donors in the United States, Italy and Spain gave samples during acute or convalescent COVID-19. From T cells, B-cell-depleted T cells, or PBMCs came the material, which was cDNA or gDNA.

Adults between about 18 and 89 years of age took part from about 24 US areas. Allocation to cohorts depended on clinical history reported by the participants. Clones were read by immunoSEQ multiplex PCR, and TCRdb kept only the in-frame ones, dropping some. The profile shows approximately 470,000 clones, roughly 90% of them singletons. Trimming shortened V by 5 bases and J by 0 bases, and 21 bases separated the two germline ends. CDR1 MNHEY and CDR2 SMNVEV come from the germline V gene (reference sequence). The CDR3 contains 18 residues. This TCR was recovered from a young woman who had recovered from COVID-19. The specimen was PBMCs or T cells enriched from blood (not recorded which). V and J are TRBV27 and TRBJ2-3; D might be TRBD2 (5 bases). CDR3 sequence: CASSLSPPGSPSTDTQYF. The CDR3 DNA follows: TGTGCCAGCAGTCTCTCCCCCCCGGGATCACCTAGCACAGATACGCAGTATTTT.